This TCR beta chain was recorded in a study of T cell responses to AZD1222 COVID-19 vaccine. Study outcomes and limitations: The repertoires were collected only after the peak T cell response. A rise in Spike-specific TCR breadth and depth followed two AZD1222 doses.

A word on this clone: No antigen is known for it.

The CDR3 is made up of 14 amino acids. The germline CDR1 and CDR2 sequences are SNHLY and FYNNEI. The germline V and J ends were trimmed by 2 bases and 7 bases, with 12 bases remaining between them. Sequenced by immunoSEQ multiplex PCR; TCRdb stores in-frame clones only, minus some. This sample yields 95,000 to 120,000 clones, of which approximately 89% are seen a single time; approximately 3.1% belongs to the top ten. This specimen was peripheral blood, taken on day 0 of MenACWY control vaccination. V is TRBV2 and J is TRBJ1-5, with a possible D match to TRBD1 (5 bases). This clonotype originated in an adult in good health. The CDR3 nucleotides read TGTGCCAGCAGTGAAAACCAGGGTAGCCAGCCCCAGCATTTT. Its translation: CASSENQGSQPQHF.